This T cell receptor beta chain was identified in a study of read filtering for tumor transcriptome and immune sequencing. Background on the study: IR-seq gave about 3.5 to 10.27 million TCR reads per sample; RNA-seq gave roughly 80 to 1,400.

From approximately 430 ng of RNA, a library with molecular barcoded alpha/delta and beta/gamma adaptors was made. TCRdb called the reads again in MiXCR, with one record for every CDR3 protein. The sample records more than 100,000 distinct CDR3 sequences, roughly 13% being singletons. Trimming shortened V by 1 base and J by 9 bases, and 18 bases separated the two germline ends. Germline assignment: CDR1 LGHNA and CDR2 YNFKEQ. The CDR3 runs 15 residues. This clonotype was observed many times. Its antigen is undetermined. Study-wide points: Without single-read clonotypes, shared clonotype proportions correlated more between IR-seq and RNA-seq. The sorted CD138-negative fraction was a mixed bone marrow immune population, not purified T cells.

The chain employs TRBV4-2 and TRBJ1-1, with D maybe TRBD1 (5 bases). This receptor was obtained from a donor older than 35 with multiple myeloma. Material: a population of CD138-negative cells sorted from bone marrow. CDR3 region: CASSQAQRQQEKAFF. The CDR3 DNA is TGTGCCAGCAGCCAAGCCCAAAGACAGCAGGAGAAAGCTTTCTTT.